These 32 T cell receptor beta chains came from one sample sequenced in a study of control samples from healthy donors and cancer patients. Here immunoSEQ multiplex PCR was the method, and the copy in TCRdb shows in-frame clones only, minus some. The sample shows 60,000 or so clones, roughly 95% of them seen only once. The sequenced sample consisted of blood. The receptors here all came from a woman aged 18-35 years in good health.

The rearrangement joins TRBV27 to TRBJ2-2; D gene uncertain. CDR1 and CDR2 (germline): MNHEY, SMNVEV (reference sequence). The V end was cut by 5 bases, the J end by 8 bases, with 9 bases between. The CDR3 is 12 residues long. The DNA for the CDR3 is TGTGCCAGCAGTCCGCCCGAGGGGGAGCTGTTTTTT. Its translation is CASSPPEGELFF.

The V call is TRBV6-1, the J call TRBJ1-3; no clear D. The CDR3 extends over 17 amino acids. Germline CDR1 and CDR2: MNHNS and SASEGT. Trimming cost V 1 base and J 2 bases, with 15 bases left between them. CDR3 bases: TGTGCCAGCAGTGAAGATGTGGGTCCCCGTGCTGGAAACACCATATATTTT. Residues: CASSEDVGPRAGNTIYF.

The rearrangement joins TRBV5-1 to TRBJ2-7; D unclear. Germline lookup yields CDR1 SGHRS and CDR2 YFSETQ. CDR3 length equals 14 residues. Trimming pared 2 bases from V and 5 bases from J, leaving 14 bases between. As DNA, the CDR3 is TGCGCCAGCAGCTTATACAGTCGCGAGGACGAGCAGTACTTC. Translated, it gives CASSLYSREDEQYF. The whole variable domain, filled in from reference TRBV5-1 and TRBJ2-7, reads KAGVTQTPRYLIKTRGQQVTLSCSPISGHRSVSWYQQTPGQGLQFLFEYFSETQRNKGNFPGRFSGRQFSNSRSEMNVSTLELGDSALYLCASSLYSREDEQYFGPGTRLTVT.

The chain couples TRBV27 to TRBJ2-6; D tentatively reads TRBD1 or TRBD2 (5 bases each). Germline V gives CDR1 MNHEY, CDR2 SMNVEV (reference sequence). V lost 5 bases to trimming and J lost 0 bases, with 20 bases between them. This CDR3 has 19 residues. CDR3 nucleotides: TGTGCCAGCAGTCCGGACTCCTCCCAAAGGGGCTCTGGGGCCAACGTCCTGACTTTC. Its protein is CASSPDSSQRGSGANVLTF.

The CDR3 sequence is CASSYSMEGNTGELFF. DNA for the CDR3: TGTGCCAGCAGTTACTCGATGGAAGGGAACACCGGGGAGCTGTTTTTT. The rearrangement links TRBV6-2 or TRBV6-3 to TRBJ2-2; D is uncertain. Germline loops: CDR1 MNHEY, CDR2 SVGEGT. The CDR3 runs 16 residues. V lost 0 bases, J lost 1 base, and 9 bases lay in between.

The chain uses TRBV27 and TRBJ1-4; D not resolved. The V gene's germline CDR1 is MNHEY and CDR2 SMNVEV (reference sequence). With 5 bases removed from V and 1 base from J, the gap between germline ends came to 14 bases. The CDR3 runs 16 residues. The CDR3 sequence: CASSNEGRRTNEKLFF. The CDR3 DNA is TGTGCCAGCAGTAATGAGGGAAGGAGAACTAATGAAAAACTGTTTTTT.

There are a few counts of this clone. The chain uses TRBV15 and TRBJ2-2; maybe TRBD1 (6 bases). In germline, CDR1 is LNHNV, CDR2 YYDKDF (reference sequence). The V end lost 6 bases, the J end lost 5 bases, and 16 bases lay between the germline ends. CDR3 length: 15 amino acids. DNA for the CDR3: TGTGCCACCAGGATTGACAGGCTTGAAACCGGGGAGCTGTTTTTT. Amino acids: CATRIDRLETGELFF.

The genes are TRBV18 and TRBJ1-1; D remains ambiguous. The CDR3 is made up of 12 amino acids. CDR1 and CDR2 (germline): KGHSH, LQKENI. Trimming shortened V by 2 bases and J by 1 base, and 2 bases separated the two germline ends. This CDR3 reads CASSPTNTEAFF. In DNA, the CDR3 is TGTGCCAGCTCACCAACGAACACTGAAGCTTTCTTT.

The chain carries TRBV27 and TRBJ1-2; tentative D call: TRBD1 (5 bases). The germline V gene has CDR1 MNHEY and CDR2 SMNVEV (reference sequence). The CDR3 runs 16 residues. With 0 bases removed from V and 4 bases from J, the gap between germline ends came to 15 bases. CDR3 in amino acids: CASSLSSGDHLYGYTF. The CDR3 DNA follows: TGTGCCAGCAGTTTATCATCGGGGGATCATCTCTATGGCTACACCTTC.

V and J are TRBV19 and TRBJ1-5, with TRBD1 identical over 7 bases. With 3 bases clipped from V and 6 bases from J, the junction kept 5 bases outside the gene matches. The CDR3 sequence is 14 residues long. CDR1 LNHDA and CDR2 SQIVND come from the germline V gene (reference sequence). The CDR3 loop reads CASSMTGKGQPQHF. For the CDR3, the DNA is TGTGCCAGTAGTATGACAGGGAAGGGTCAGCCCCAGCATTTT.

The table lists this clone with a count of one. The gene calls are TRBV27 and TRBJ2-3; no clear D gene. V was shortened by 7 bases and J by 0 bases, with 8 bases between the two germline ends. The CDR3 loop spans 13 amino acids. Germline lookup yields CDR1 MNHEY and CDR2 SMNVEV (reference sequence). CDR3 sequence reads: CASTTGSTDTQYF. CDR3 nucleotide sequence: TGTGCCAGCACCACTGGAAGCACAGATACGCAGTATTTT.

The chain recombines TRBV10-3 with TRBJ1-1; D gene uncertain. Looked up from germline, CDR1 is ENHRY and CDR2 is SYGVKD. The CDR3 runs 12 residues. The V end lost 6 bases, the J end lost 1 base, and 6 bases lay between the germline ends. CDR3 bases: TGTGCCATCAGCTACAAGAACACTGAAGCTTTCTTT. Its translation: CAISYKNTEAFF.

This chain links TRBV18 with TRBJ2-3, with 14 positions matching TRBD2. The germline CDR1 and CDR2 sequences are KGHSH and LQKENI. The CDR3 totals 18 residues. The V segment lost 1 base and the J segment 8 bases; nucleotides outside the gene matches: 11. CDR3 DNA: TGTGCCAGCTCACCACTGGTGAGAGGGACTAGCGGGGGAGTTACGCAGTATTTT. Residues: CASSPLVRGTSGGVTQYF. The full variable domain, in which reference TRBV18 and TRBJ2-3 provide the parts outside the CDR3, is NAGVMQNPRHLVRRRGQEARLRCSPMKGHSHVYWYRQLPEEGLKFMVYLQKENIIDESGMPKERFSAEFPKEGPSILRIQQVVRGDSAAYFCASSPLVRGTSGGVTQYFGPGTRLTVL.

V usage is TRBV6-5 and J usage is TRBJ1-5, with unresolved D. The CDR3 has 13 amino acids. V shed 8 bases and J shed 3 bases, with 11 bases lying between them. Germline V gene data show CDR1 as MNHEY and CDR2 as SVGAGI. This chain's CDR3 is CASETGYNQPQHF. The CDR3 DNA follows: TGTGCCAGCGAAACGGGGTACAATCAGCCCCAGCATTTT.

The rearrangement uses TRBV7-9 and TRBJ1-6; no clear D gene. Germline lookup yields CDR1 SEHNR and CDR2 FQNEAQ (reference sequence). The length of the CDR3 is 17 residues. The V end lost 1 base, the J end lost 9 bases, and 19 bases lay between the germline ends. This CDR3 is CASSLVDRDFSISPLHF. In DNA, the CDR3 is TGTGCCAGCAGCTTAGTGGACCGGGATTTCTCAATTTCACCCCTCCACTTT.

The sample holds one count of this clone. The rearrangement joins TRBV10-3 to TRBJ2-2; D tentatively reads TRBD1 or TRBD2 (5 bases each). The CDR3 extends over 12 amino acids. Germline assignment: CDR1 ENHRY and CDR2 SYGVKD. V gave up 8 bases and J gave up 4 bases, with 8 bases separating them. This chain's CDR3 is CAIGGVTGELFF. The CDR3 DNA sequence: TGTGCCATCGGGGGAGTCACCGGGGAGCTGTTTTTT.

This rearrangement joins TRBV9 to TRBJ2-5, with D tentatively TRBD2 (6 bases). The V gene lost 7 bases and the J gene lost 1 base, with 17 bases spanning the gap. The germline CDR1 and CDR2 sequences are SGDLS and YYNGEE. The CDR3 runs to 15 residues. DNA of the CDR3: TGTGCCAGCTCACAATCGGCGGGGCCCCAAGAGACCCAGTACTTC. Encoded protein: CASSQSAGPQETQYF.

The CDR3, as DNA: TGTGCCAGCAGCCCAACCCCCCGGGGCGCCGGGGAGCTGTTTTTT. This encodes CASSPTPRGAGELFF. The V and J genes are TRBV13 and TRBJ2-2, with D perhaps assigned TRBD1 or TRBD2 (5 bases each). Germline V lookup: CDR1 PRHDT, CDR2 FYEKMQ (reference sequence). Trimming cost V 5 bases and J 6 bases, with 16 bases left between them. The length of the CDR3 is 15 residues.

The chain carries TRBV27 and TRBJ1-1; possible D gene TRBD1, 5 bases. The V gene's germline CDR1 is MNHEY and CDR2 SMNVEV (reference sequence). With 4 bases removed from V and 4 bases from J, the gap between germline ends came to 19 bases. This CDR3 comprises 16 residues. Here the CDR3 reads CASSSTTSRVSTEAFF. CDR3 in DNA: TGTGCCAGCAGTTCTACGACTTCCAGGGTAAGCACTGAAGCTTTCTTT.

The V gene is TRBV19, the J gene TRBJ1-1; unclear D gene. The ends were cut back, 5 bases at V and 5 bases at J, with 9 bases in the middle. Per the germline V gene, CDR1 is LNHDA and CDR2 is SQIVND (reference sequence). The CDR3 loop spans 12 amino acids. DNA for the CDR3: TGTGCCAGTAGTTGGCCGGGGACTGAAGCTTTCTTT. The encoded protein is CASSWPGTEAFF.

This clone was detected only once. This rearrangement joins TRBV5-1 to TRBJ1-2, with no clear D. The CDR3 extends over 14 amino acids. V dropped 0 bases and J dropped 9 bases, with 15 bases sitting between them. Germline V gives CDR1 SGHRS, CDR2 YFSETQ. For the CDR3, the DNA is TGCGCCAGCAGCTTGGAGGGCAGTCAACAGAGCTACACCTTC. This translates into CASSLEGSQQSYTF.

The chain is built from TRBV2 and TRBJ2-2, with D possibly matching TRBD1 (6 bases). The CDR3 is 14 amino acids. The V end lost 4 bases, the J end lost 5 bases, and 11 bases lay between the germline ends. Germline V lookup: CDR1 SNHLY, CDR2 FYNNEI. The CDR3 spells CASSAQGTTGELFF. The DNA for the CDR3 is TGTGCCAGCAGTGCCCAGGGGACGACCGGGGAGCTGTTTTTT.

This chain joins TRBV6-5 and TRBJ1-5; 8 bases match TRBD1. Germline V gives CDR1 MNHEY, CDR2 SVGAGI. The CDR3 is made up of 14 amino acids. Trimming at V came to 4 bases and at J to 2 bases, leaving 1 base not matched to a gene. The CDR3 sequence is CASSWGQGNQPQHF. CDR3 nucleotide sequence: TGTGCCAGCAGTTGGGGACAGGGCAATCAGCCCCAGCATTTT.

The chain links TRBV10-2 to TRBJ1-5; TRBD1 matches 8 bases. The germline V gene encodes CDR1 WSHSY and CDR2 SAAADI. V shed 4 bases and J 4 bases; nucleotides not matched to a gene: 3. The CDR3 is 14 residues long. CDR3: CASSVTGGNQPQHF. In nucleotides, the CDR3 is TGCGCCAGCAGTGTAACAGGGGGAAATCAGCCCCAGCATTTT.

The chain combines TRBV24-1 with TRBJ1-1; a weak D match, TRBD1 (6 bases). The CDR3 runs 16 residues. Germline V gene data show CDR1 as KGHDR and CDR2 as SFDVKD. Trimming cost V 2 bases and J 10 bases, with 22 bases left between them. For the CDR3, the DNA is TGTGCCACCAGTGATTCATTTCAGGGGAGCCATCGTGGAGCTTTCTTT. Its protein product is CATSDSFQGSHRGAFF.

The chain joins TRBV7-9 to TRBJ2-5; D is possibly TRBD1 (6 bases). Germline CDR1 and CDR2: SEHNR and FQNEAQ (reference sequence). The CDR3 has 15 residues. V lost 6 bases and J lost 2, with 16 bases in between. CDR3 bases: TGTGCCAGCAGTCTAGACAGGAGCTTTCAAGAGACCCAGTACTTC. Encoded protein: CASSLDRSFQETQYF.

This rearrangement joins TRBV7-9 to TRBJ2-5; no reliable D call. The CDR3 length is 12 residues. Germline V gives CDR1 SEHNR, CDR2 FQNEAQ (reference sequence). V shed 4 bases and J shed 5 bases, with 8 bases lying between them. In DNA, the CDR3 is TGTGCCAGCAGCTCCCCTAGGGAGACCCAGTACTTC. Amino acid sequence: CASSSPRETQYF.

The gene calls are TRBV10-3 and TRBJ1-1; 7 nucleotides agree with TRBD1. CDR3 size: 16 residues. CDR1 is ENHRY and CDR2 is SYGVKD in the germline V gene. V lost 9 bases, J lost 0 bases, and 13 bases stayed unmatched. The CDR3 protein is CAIQTGRGVMNTEAFF. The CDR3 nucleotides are TGTGCCATTCAGACAGGGAGAGGGGTGATGAACACTGAAGCTTTCTTT.

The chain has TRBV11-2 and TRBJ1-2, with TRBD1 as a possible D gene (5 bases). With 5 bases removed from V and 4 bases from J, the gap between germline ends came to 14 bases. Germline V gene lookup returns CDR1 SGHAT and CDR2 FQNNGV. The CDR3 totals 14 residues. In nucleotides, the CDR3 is TGTGCCAGCAGCACCGGGACCCTATTCTATGGCTACACCTTC. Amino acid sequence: CASSTGTLFYGYTF.

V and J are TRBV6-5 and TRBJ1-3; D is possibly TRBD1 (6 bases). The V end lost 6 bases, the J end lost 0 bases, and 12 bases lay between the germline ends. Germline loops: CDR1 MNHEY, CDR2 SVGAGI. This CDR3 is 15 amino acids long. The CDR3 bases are TGTGCCAGCAGGGGGGCGTTTACCTCTGGAAACACCATATATTTT. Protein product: CASRGAFTSGNTIYF.

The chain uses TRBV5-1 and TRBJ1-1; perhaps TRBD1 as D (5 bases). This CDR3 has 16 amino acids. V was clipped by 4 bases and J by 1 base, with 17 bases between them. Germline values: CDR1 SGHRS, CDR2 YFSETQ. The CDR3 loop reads CASSPRGGWGNTEAFF. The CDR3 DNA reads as TGCGCCAGCAGCCCCCGCGGGGGTTGGGGGAACACTGAAGCTTTCTTT.

The CDR3 nucleotides read TGCGCCAGCAGCTTGGCCCTAGGAGGCACAGATACGCAGTATTTT. It encodes CASSLALGGTDTQYF. This chain links TRBV5-1 with TRBJ2-3; no definite D call. The CDR3 totals 15 residues. Germline V gene sequence: CDR1 SGHRS, CDR2 YFSETQ. Trimming pared 0 bases from V and 1 base from J, leaving 9 bases between.